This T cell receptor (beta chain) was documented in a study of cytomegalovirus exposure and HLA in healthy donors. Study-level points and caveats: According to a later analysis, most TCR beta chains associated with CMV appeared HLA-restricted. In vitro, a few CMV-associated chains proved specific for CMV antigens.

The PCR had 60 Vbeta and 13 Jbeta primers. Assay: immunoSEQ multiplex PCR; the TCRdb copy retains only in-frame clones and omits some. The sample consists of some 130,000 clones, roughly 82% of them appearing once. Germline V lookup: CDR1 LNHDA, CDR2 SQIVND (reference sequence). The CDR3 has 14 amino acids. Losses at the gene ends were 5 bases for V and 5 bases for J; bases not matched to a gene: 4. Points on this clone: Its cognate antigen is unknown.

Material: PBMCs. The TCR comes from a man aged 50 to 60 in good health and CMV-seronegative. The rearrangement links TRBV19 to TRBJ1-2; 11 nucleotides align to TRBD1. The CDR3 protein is CASSRDRGLYGYTF. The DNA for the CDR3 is TGTGCCAGTAGTCGGGACAGGGGGTTGTATGGCTACACCTTC. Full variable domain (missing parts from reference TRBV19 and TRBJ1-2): DGGITQSPKYLFRKEGQNVTLSCEQNLNHDAMYWYRQDPGQGLRLIYYSQIVNDFQKGDIAEGYSVSREKKESFPLTVTSAQKNPTAFYLCASSRDRGLYGYTFGSGTRLTVV.